The 31 T cell receptor beta chains reported below all come from one sample, sequenced in a study of blood T cell repertoires in COVID-19. Sequencing used immunoSEQ multiplex PCR; TCRdb keeps in-frame clones, though not all of them. The table shows roughly 220,000 clones, with 65% to 90% occurring only once. Sequencing used peripheral blood. The receptors were gathered from a man at least 80 years old with acute or convalescent COVID-19.

V usage is TRBV5-6 and J usage is TRBJ2-1, with 8 bases identical to TRBD2. Trimming cost V 0 bases and J 6 bases; bases outside gene matches: 11. CDR1 is SGHDT and CDR2 is YYEEEE in the germline V gene. The CDR3 extends over 17 amino acids. In nucleotides, the CDR3 is TGTGCCAGCAGCTTGGCCACGGGAGGGCCAGTGTTCAATGAGCAGTTCTTC. Encoded protein: CASSLATGGPVFNEQFF.

The chain joins TRBV11-1 to TRBJ1-2; D is unclear. V gave up 2 bases and J gave up 7 bases, with 11 bases separating them. CDR3 size: 13 residues. CDR1 is SGHAT, CDR2 FQDESV, per germline (reference sequence). CDR3 region: CASSLYASSGYTF. The CDR3 nucleotides are TGTGCCAGCAGCTTATACGCATCGAGTGGCTACACCTTC.

This clone occurred once. This chain uses TRBV19 with TRBJ1-2; D is possibly TRBD1 (5 bases). The CDR3 totals 16 residues. The germline V gene has CDR1 LNHDA and CDR2 SQIVND (reference sequence). Trimming removed 3 bases from V and 1 base from J, with 15 bases in between. The CDR3 region is CASSIRAGLDNYGYTF. DNA of the CDR3: TGTGCCAGTAGTATTAGGGCAGGGTTGGATAACTATGGCTACACCTTC.

This chain joins TRBV10-1 and TRBJ1-3; perhaps TRBD1 as D (6 bases). Germline V gene lookup returns CDR1 WNHNN and CDR2 SYGVQD (reference sequence). This CDR3 comprises 15 residues. V dropped 3 bases and J dropped 3 bases, with 12 bases sitting between them. This CDR3 is CASSDPDSYGNTIYF. The DNA for the CDR3 is TGCGCCAGCAGTGACCCGGACAGTTATGGAAACACCATATATTTT.

The chain employs TRBV28 and TRBJ1-3; D unresolved. Trimming cost V 5 bases and J 0 bases, with 11 bases left between them. The CDR3 contains 15 residues. Germline V gene sequence: CDR1 MDHEN, CDR2 SYDVKM. CDR3 bases: TGTGCCAGCAGTGGAGGTGACTACTCTGGAAACACCATATATTTT. Protein: CASSGGDYSGNTIYF.

This chain links TRBV28 with TRBJ2-6, with D perhaps TRBD2 (6 bases). The CDR3 spans 15 residues. V lost 5 bases and J 1 base, leaving 9 bases between the germline ends. The germline V gene encodes CDR1 MDHEN and CDR2 SYDVKM. The CDR3 DNA reads TGTGCCAGCAGTCCCGCGGGGTCTGGGGCCAACGTCCTGACTTTC. This translates into CASSPAGSGANVLTF.

The rearrangement links TRBV6-2 or TRBV6-3 to TRBJ2-4, with D tentatively TRBD1 (7 bases). V was clipped by 5 bases and J by 1 base, with 12 bases between them. CDR1 MNHEY and CDR2 SVGEGT come from the germline V gene. This CDR3 is built from 15 residues. The CDR3 reads CASSARGEAKNIQYF. CDR3 nucleotide sequence: TGTGCCAGCAGTGCCAGGGGGGAGGCCAAAAACATTCAGTACTTC.

The V call is TRBV7-2, the J call TRBJ1-1, with D perhaps TRBD1 (5 bases). CDR1 is SGHTA, CDR2 FQGNSA, per germline. The CDR3 has 14 amino acids. Trimming stripped 5 bases from V and 2 bases from J, with 12 bases between. The DNA of the CDR3 is TGTGCCAGCAGCCTAGACAGTACTAACACTGAAGCTTTCTTT. Translation gives CASSLDSTNTEAFF.

The rearrangement uses TRBV7-9 and TRBJ2-7; TRBD2 matches at 13 bases. The trim removed 3 bases at V and 3 bases at J, leaving 2 bases unmatched. This CDR3 comprises 15 residues. Germline V gene data show CDR1 as SEHNR and CDR2 as FQNEAQ (reference sequence). CDR3 sequence: CASSLRTSGSYEQYF. In DNA form, the CDR3 reads TGTGCCAGCAGCTTGAGGACTAGCGGGAGCTACGAGCAGTACTTC. Full variable domain (rest looked up from reference TRBV7-9 and TRBJ2-7): DTGVSQNPRHKITKRGQNVTFRCDPISEHNRLYWYRQTLGQGPEFLTYFQNEAQLEKSRLLSDRFSAERPKGSFSTLEIQRTEQGDSAMYLCASSLRTSGSYEQYFGPGTRLTVT.

The chain combines TRBV18 with TRBJ1-3, with 8 bases lining up with TRBD1. The CDR3 covers 15 residues. CDR1 and CDR2 from the germline V gene are KGHSH and LQKENI. V lost 3 bases to trimming and J lost 2 bases; unmatched junction nucleotides: 3. CDR3 bases: TGTGCCAGCTCACCTTCGGGACAGGCTGGAAACACCATATATTTT. Translated, it gives CASSPSGQAGNTIYF.

The chain couples TRBV2 to TRBJ2-7, with TRBD1 matching 7 bases. J was trimmed by 2 bases and V by 7 bases; bases with no gene match: 8. This CDR3 comprises 14 residues. The germline gives CDR1 SNHLY, CDR2 FYNNEI. CDR3 sequence reads: CASKLTGATYEQYF. Written as DNA, the CDR3 is TGTGCCAGCAAATTAACAGGGGCAACCTACGAGCAGTACTTC.

In its sample, this clone was seen once. The chain links TRBV7-9 to TRBJ1-5; D is undetermined. The germline V gene encodes CDR1 SEHNR and CDR2 FQNEAQ (reference sequence). The CDR3 contains 19 residues. V lost 3 bases and J lost 1, with 22 bases in between. The CDR3: CASSFRTIGVGLSNQPQHF. The CDR3 DNA reads as TGTGCCAGCAGCTTCAGGACCATCGGGGTTGGGCTAAGCAATCAGCCCCAGCATTTT.

CDR3: CASSHRTSGRVNTGELFF. Written as DNA, the CDR3 is TGTGCCAGTAGTCACCGGACTAGCGGGAGGGTGAACACCGGGGAGCTGTTTTTT. The gene calls are TRBV19 and TRBJ2-2, with TRBD2 matching over 15 bases. CDR1 and CDR2 (germline): LNHDA, SQIVND (reference sequence). Trimming cost V 5 bases and J 1 base; bases outside gene matches: 5. The CDR3 length is 18 residues.

The rearrangement joins TRBV19 to TRBJ1-4; no clear D gene. The CDR3 consists of 16 residues. Germline V gene lookup returns CDR1 LNHDA and CDR2 SQIVND (reference sequence). Trimming took off 6 bases at V and 0 bases at J, with 14 bases between the two ends. CDR3 coding DNA: TGTGCCAGTAGGGACCTCCGGGGAGCAACTAATGAAAAACTGTTTTTT. Translating it yields CASRDLRGATNEKLFF.

This chain connects TRBV7-2 to TRBJ2-5, with a weak D call TRBD2 (6 bases). The V end was cut by 2 bases, the J end by 3 bases, with 13 bases between. The CDR3 has 15 residues. CDR1 and CDR2 from the germline V gene are SGHTA and FQGNSA. The CDR3 bases are TGTGCCAGCAGCTTACGTACGGGAGTAAAAGAGACCCAGTACTTC. Translation gives CASSLRTGVKETQYF.

This clone was observed a few times. As DNA, the CDR3 is TGTGCCACAGGGGGCCACTCCTACGAGCAGTACTTC. It specifies CATGGHSYEQYF. This chain uses TRBV10-3 with TRBJ2-7, with 8 bases lining up with TRBD1. The germline V gene has CDR1 ENHRY and CDR2 SYGVKD. The V segment lost 10 bases and the J segment 0 bases; nucleotides outside the gene matches: 2. There are 12 residues in the CDR3.

This clone was picked up a small number of times. J is TRBJ1-5 and V is TRBV9; 7 bases map to TRBD1. Unmatched junction bases numbered 4, after V lost 4 bases and J lost 0 bases. The length of the CDR3 is 15 residues. Germline V gene sequence: CDR1 SGDLS, CDR2 YYNGEE. CDR3 sequence (DNA): TGTGCCAGCAGCCAGGGGGACAGTAGCAATCAGCCCCAGCATTTT. Encoded protein: CASSQGDSSNQPQHF. The complete variable domain, with remaining parts taken from reference TRBV9 and TRBJ1-5, reads DSGVTQTPKHLITATGQRVTLRCSPRSGDLSVYWYQQSLDQGLQFLIQYYNGEERAKGNILERFSAQQFPDLHSELNLSSLELGDSALYFCASSQGDSSNQPQHFGDGTRLSIL.

The chain uses TRBV20-1 and TRBJ2-1; 8 bases agree with TRBD2. The CDR3 loop spans 11 amino acids. Germline V gene lookup returns CDR1 DFQATT and CDR2 SNEGSKA (reference sequence). Trimming took 4 bases from V and 9 from J; bases not matched to a gene: 2. The CDR3 spells CSATAGVEQFF. In DNA form, the CDR3 reads TGCAGTGCTACAGCGGGAGTTGAGCAGTTCTTC.

The chain carries TRBV18 and TRBJ2-1; weak D call: TRBD2 (6 bases). This CDR3 is built from 15 residues. V was trimmed by 2 bases and J by 0 bases, leaving 8 bases between them. CDR1 is KGHSH and CDR2 is LQKENI in the germline V gene. The chain's CDR3 is CASSPRAGSYNEQFF. In DNA form, the CDR3 reads TGTGCCAGCTCACCAAGAGCGGGCTCCTACAATGAGCAGTTCTTC.

V gene TRBV12-3 or TRBV12-4 combines with J gene TRBJ1-6; possible D gene TRBD1, 5 bases. The V and J ends lost 6 bases and 7 bases respectively, with 10 bases between them. The CDR3 length is 13 residues. The CDR3 DNA is TGTGCCAGCAGAAACGCAGGGAATTCACCCCTCCACTTT. It specifies CASRNAGNSPLHF.

The rearrangement uses TRBV30 and TRBJ1-1; TRBD1 agrees at 7 bases. CDR1 and CDR2 from the germline V gene are GTSNPN and SVGIG (reference sequence). The ends lost 0 bases at V and 2 bases at J; junction bases unmatched: 6. This CDR3 region has 15 residues. The CDR3 sequence: CAWSVMGQINTEAFF. As DNA, the CDR3 is TGTGCCTGGAGTGTAATGGGACAGATAAACACTGAAGCTTTCTTT.

The chain is built from TRBV6-5 and TRBJ2-7, with 13 bases identical to TRBD2. Trimming cost V 6 bases and J 3 bases; bases outside gene matches: 5. The length of the CDR3 is 15 residues. Germline V gives CDR1 MNHEY, CDR2 SVGAGI. The CDR3: CASRPGTSGIYEQYV. The CDR3 DNA reads TGTGCCAGCAGACCCGGGACTAGCGGGATCTACGAGCAGTACGTC.

The V gene is TRBV7-3, the J gene TRBJ2-1, with D possibly matching TRBD2 (6 bases). This CDR3 comprises 15 residues. Germline CDR1 reads SGHTA; CDR2 reads FQGTGA. Trimming took off 5 bases at V and 7 bases at J, with 18 bases between the two ends. This chain's CDR3 is CASSLGTPGGNEQFF. The CDR3 DNA follows: TGTGCCAGCAGCCTAGGAACCCCTGGGGGGAATGAGCAGTTCTTC.

The CDR3 protein is CASSLAPAVEQYV. CDR3 bases: TGTGCCAGCAGCTTAGCACCAGCGGTCGAGCAGTACGTC. The chain links TRBV11-2 to TRBJ2-7, with D possibly TRBD2 on 5 matching bases. Germline assignment: CDR1 SGHAT and CDR2 FQNNGV. CDR3 size: 13 residues. Trimming took off 1 base at V and 6 bases at J, with 10 bases between the two ends.

J is TRBJ2-5 and V is TRBV19; 9 bases line up with TRBD1. Germline-derived CDR1 and CDR2 are LNHDA and SQIVND (reference sequence). Germline trimming cut 3 bases from V and 4 bases from J; bases unmatched to any gene: 6. The CDR3 runs to 15 residues. The CDR3 protein is CASSISRTGVETQYF. The DNA for the CDR3 is TGTGCCAGTAGTATTAGCAGGACAGGGGTAGAGACCCAGTACTTC. Combining the CDR3 with reference TRBV19 and TRBJ2-5 gives the whole variable domain DGGITQSPKYLFRKEGQNVTLSCEQNLNHDAMYWYRQDPGQGLRLIYYSQIVNDFQKGDIAEGYSVSREKKESFPLTVTSAQKNPTAFYLCASSISRTGVETQYFGPGTRLLVL.

This chain uses TRBV30 with TRBJ1-2; 12 bases are shared with TRBD1. The J segment lost 6 bases and the V segment lost 3 bases, leaving 5 bases of the junction unmatched. Germline-derived CDR1 and CDR2 are GTSNPN and SVGIG (reference sequence). The CDR3 length is 14 residues. DNA of the CDR3: TGTGCCTGGAGAAAGGGACAGGGGGCGGATGGCTACACCTTC. It is translated as CAWRKGQGADGYTF.

Only one count was recorded for this clone. This chain joins TRBV28 and TRBJ1-2; 7 bases fit TRBD1. The V and J ends lost 5 bases and 4 bases, in that order; junction bases with no gene match: 7. CDR3 length: 14 residues. CDR1 MDHEN and CDR2 SYDVKM come from the germline V gene. The CDR3, as DNA: TGTGCCAGCAGTAGAAATAGACAGGGCTATGGCTACACCTTC. Protein sequence: CASSRNRQGYGYTF.

The CDR3, as DNA: TGTGCCAGCAGTCGCCGAACAGGGATGAACTATGGCTACACCTTC. Translating it yields CASSRRTGMNYGYTF. V gene TRBV6-5 combines with J gene TRBJ1-2; maybe TRBD1 (6 bases). This CDR3 has 15 residues. V was cut by 5 bases and J by 2 bases, with 15 bases left in between. Germline V CDR1 and CDR2: MNHEY, SVGAGI.

The V call is TRBV28, the J call TRBJ1-4, with no clear D. Germline CDR1 MDHEN, CDR2 SYDVKM. The length of the CDR3 is 15 residues. Trimming cost V 2 bases and J 11 bases, with 18 bases left between them. The CDR3, as DNA: TGTGCCAGCAGTTTAATACTGTACGGAGCTAGCAAACTGTTTTTT. As protein: CASSLILYGASKLFF.

This chain connects TRBV28 to TRBJ1-1; maybe TRBD1 (5 bases). V was cut by 3 bases and J by 12 bases, with 14 bases left in between. The CDR3 loop spans 12 amino acids. Germline assignment: CDR1 MDHEN and CDR2 SYDVKM. For the CDR3, the DNA is TGTGCCAGCAGTTTCTCGTTAGGGGCTACTTTCTTT. Translating gives CASSFSLGATFF.

The chain joins TRBV6-1 to TRBJ2-7; 10 bases are a match to TRBD1. This CDR3 comprises 15 residues. With V trimmed by 1 base and J by 2 bases, 2 bases remained unmatched. The germline V gene encodes CDR1 MNHNS and CDR2 SASEGT. This chain's CDR3 is CASSEDGQGAYEQYV. The CDR3 bases are TGTGCCAGCAGTGAAGACGGACAGGGGGCCTACGAGCAGTACGTC.